The sequence of this T cell receptor beta chain was determined in a study of shared clonotypes between healthy human individuals (dated by TCRdb to about 2020). As for the study more broadly: Two women and a few men aged 18 to 49 years were included in the cohort. Leukapheresis yielded between about 0.85 and 10 billion PBMCs per donor. To estimate repertoire size and how much clonotype sharing occurs between individuals, the study deeply sequenced the blood TCR repertoires of several healthy adults. To increase sequencing depth and limit assay-specific biases, different laboratories used diverse techniques to prepare libraries and sequence TCR repertoires. For each donor, CD4 naive and CD4 memory were each run on three plates, CD8 naive on two plates, and CD8 memory on one plate. Paper-wide results and their limitations: Across several donors, about 4.5% of naive CD4, over 3% of naive CD8, roughly 2.2% of memory CD4, and under 0.45% of memory CD8 clonotypes were shared. Sampling was restricted to blood, and TCR repertoires in tissue are likely to differ from TCR repertoires in blood. Pairwise subsampling led to the expectation that sequencing depth would affect the degree of clonotype sharing among donors. Rarefaction of sorted-subset datasets indicated incomplete sequencing despite the large sequencing depth. Naive subsets generally had larger estimated clonotype richness than memory subsets. Because the study included a small number of donors, the genetic and exposure-history diversity represented was limited. Higher generation probabilities were observed for clonotypes shared by all four sorted-subset donors than for non-shared clonotypes.

Turning to this clone: It lacks a known antigen. No base-level quality is on record; no much larger clone is a single base apart.

Using the deep immunoSEQ assay, multiplex PCR amplified TCR CDR3 regions from genomic DNA. For each cell subset, the extracted genomic DNA was distributed evenly across all wells of several immunoSEQ 96-well plates, and each plate served as one replicate. For sorted subsets, roughly 200 ng of genomic DNA, equivalent to around 29,000 T cell genomes, went into each replicate PCR. Purified libraries were measured with a Qubit 3.0 fluorometer, size-checked on a Bioanalyzer 2100, and measured again with the KAPA Library Quantification kit. Every immunoSEQ 96-well plate was sequenced on a separate single-read 150-cycle Illumina NextSeq 550 flow cell. Per the original workflow: Because only junctional sequences without quality scores were contained in the immunoSEQ output, filtering matching that applied to full-length reads could not be performed. Sequences were annotated with PyIR, a Python wrapper for IgBLAST v1.9, using IMGT germline references to assign V/J genes and CDR3. Reads were removed for weak V/J assignments (E-value above 1e-6), missing CDR3, stop codons, out-of-frame junctions, or ambiguous translated residues. V3J clonotypes were defined as sequences sharing an identical inferred V gene, J gene, and CDR3 amino acid sequence. Percentage overlap between repertoires was calculated by dividing the number of shared unique clonotypes by the size of the smaller repertoire. RTK rarefaction, the Chao1 estimator, and Recon v2.1 estimates of unobserved clonotypes were used to assess repertoire richness. Generation probabilities for all TCRbeta clonotypes obtained by the gDNA method from a few donors were computed using OLGA. What TCRdb holds here is the immuneACCESS table cut down to in-frame rearrangements. Part of the clones is not present; checked against another copy, under half of the missing clones reflect an unresolved V gene, and the others are unexplained. The V and J calls and clone size were taken over from that table, and D and trimming were inferred from the DNA. The sample table contains more than 400,000 clones; only one count was recorded for approximately 95% of them. The ten largest clones capture about 0.068% of the sample.

Healthy HIV-negative adults with no recently reported acute infections or vaccinations were included as donors. Only Caucasian adults living in Nashville, Tennessee, USA were represented among the donors. Magnetic negative selection was used to enrich CD4+ T cells, after which naive cells were positively selected on CD45RA and the negative fraction became the memory subset. Blood was collected by leukapheresis, and PBMCs were isolated by Ficoll-Histopaque density gradient centrifugation and then cryopreserved in liquid nitrogen vapor phase. Analytical flow cytometry was used to check the purity and quantity of every magnetically sorted T cell population. Genomic DNA was isolated from each sorted fraction and quantified by UV absorbance on a Nanodrop 2000c. The CDR3 runs 15 residues from the cysteine to the phenylalanine. The kept DNA is CDR3 alone, 45 bases in frame from the first base. In the germline V gene (reference sequence), CDR1 corresponds to LNHDA and CDR2 to SQIVND.

Here the chain combines TRBV19 and TRBJ2-5; the D gene assignment is perhaps TRBD1 or TRBD2, with each matching 5 bases. TRBJ2-7 matches the DNA end more closely, so the J call is doubtful. Material: naive CD4+ T cells sorted from blood. In the paper's terms, the cell subset or site label means: CD45RA+ positively selected. This receptor was taken from a woman in her twenties or thirties in good health. The CDR3 amino acid sequence is: CASSIPGPREGEQYF. At the DNA level, the sequence is TGTGCCAGTAGTATACCGGGACCGCGAGAGGGCGAGCAGTACTTC.